These 28 T cell receptor beta chains were all obtained from the same sample, sequenced in a study of blood T cell repertoires in COVID-19. The data were produced by immunoSEQ multiplex PCR, yet TCRdb's version contains in-frame clones alone and is incomplete. There are under 450,000 clones in the sample; around 88% occur only once, and around 12% lies in the top ten. Sequenced sample: peripheral blood. These receptors came from a woman aged 45-65 years with COVID-19, enrolled during active disease.

The chain recombines TRBV12-3 or TRBV12-4 with TRBJ1-2; D gene uncertain. The CDR3 is 12 amino acids. Trimming removed 3 bases at V and 3 bases at J, with 5 bases between. Here the CDR3 DNA reads TGTGCCAGCAGTTTCTTCCACTATGGCTACACCTTC. This sequence encodes CASSFFHYGYTF.

The chain recombines TRBV10-3 with TRBJ1-5, with 10 bases identical to TRBD1. CDR1 is ENHRY and CDR2 is SYGVKD in the germline V gene. This CDR3 contains 16 residues. Trimming removed 0 bases from V and 7 bases from J; junction bases left unmatched: 6. The CDR3: CAISESRTGGNQPQHF. In nucleotides, the CDR3 is TGTGCCATCAGTGAGTCGCGGACAGGGGGAAACCAGCCCCAGCATTTT.

This chain connects TRBV19 to TRBJ1-1; TRBD1 is a possible D gene (5 bases). The CDR3 sequence is 14 residues long. The ends were cut back, 7 bases at V and 5 bases at J, with 17 bases in the middle. The V gene's germline CDR1 is LNHDA and CDR2 SQIVND (reference sequence). The CDR3 protein is CASTQRRGRTEAFF. The CDR3 bases are TGTGCCAGTACCCAGCGGAGGGGAAGGACTGAAGCTTTCTTT.

V usage is TRBV5-1 and J usage is TRBJ2-5; possible D gene TRBD2, 5 bases. CDR1 SGHRS and CDR2 YFSETQ come from the germline V gene. The CDR3 spans 14 residues. The ends were cut back, 5 bases at V and 5 bases at J, with 16 bases in the middle. Written as DNA, the CDR3 is TGCGCCAGCAGTTCGCCAGGCGGGTACGAGACCCAGTACTTC. Its translation: CASSSPGGYETQYF.

CDR3 region: CASSPPGLVSGNTIYF. In DNA, the CDR3 is TGTGCCAGCAGTCCCCCAGGATTAGTCTCTGGAAACACCATATATTTT. V and J are TRBV28 and TRBJ1-3; D ambiguous. Deletions cut 5 bases from V and 0 bases from J, with 14 bases between. In germline, CDR1 is MDHEN, CDR2 SYDVKM. CDR3 length equals 16 residues.

A note on this clone: This sample also contains other DNA sequences that code for the same CDR3. The rearrangement joins TRBV6-5 to TRBJ2-6; D gene ambiguous. This CDR3 spans 15 amino acids. Germline CDR1 is MNHEY and CDR2 is SVGAGI. V was clipped by 6 bases and J by 2 bases, with 11 bases between them. The DNA for the CDR3 is TGTGCCAGCAGCCGCGGCCGCCCTGGGGCCAACGTCCTGACTTTC. Its translation: CASSRGRPGANVLTF.

V usage is TRBV7-9 and J usage is TRBJ2-5, with D possibly TRBD2 on 6 matching bases. V gave up 1 base and J gave up 1 base, with 7 bases separating them. CDR3 length: 14 amino acids. Germline V gene sequence: CDR1 SEHNR, CDR2 FQNEAQ (reference sequence). DNA for the CDR3: TGTGCCAGCAGCTTAGAGCGGGCCCAAGAGACCCAGTACTTC. Translation: CASSLERAQETQYF.

Regarding this clone: This sample also contains other DNA sequences that code for the same CDR3. CDR3 sequence reads: CASSSAGVNTEAFF. The CDR3 nucleotides read TGTGCCAGCAGTTCGGCAGGGGTGAACACTGAAGCTTTCTTT. The chain links TRBV6-2 or TRBV6-3 to TRBJ1-1; the D gene is possibly TRBD1 (6 bases). V lost 4 bases and J lost 0, with 9 bases in between. The CDR3 extends over 14 amino acids. The germline V gene has CDR1 MNHEY and CDR2 SVGEGT.

The rearrangement links TRBV24-1 to TRBJ1-2, with 10 bases identical to TRBD1. CDR1 KGHDR and CDR2 SFDVKD come from the germline V gene. The CDR3 runs to 16 residues. The V segment lost 2 bases and the J segment 3 bases; nucleotides outside the gene matches: 5. CDR3 in amino acids: CATSDSGQGVDYGYTF. CDR3 coding DNA: TGTGCCACCAGTGATTCCGGACAGGGGGTTGACTATGGCTACACCTTC.

The chain carries TRBV5-6 and TRBJ2-7; D perhaps matches TRBD1 (5 bases). The CDR3 loop spans 14 amino acids. Trimming removed 0 bases from V and 6 bases from J, with 13 bases in between. Per germline, CDR1 SGHDT and CDR2 YYEEEE. Written as DNA, the CDR3 is TGTGCCAGCAGCTTGGTCCATCTCAGGGTCGAGCAGTACTTC. This sequence encodes CASSLVHLRVEQYF.

The chain employs TRBV7-8 and TRBJ1-6, with D hard to call. The germline CDR1 and CDR2 sequences are SGHVS and FQNEAQ. With 0 bases removed from V and 5 bases from J, the gap between germline ends came to 5 bases. The CDR3 runs 14 residues. The chain's CDR3 is CASSLARDNSPLHF. The CDR3 nucleotides are TGTGCCAGCAGCTTAGCGAGGGATAATTCACCCCTCCACTTT.

This chain connects TRBV12-3 or TRBV12-4 to TRBJ2-7; D remains unclear. This CDR3 spans 12 amino acids. Deletions cut 4 bases from V and 9 bases from J, with 13 bases between. CDR3 in DNA: TGTGCCAGCAGTTCCCGGGTGGAAGGGCAGTACTTC. The encoded protein is CASSSRVEGQYF.

The CDR3 loop reads CASSVTSPGELFF. CDR3 bases: TGTGCCAGCAGCGTCACATCTCCCGGGGAGCTGTTTTTT. The J gene is TRBJ2-2, the V gene TRBV7-9; D uncertain. V was cut by 5 bases and J by 6 bases, with 10 bases left in between. The CDR3 loop spans 13 amino acids. Germline CDR1 reads SEHNR; CDR2 reads FQNEAQ (reference sequence).

V is TRBV5-6 and J is TRBJ1-2; 11 positions match TRBD1. Germline CDR1 is SGHDT and CDR2 is YYEEEE. This CDR3 has 15 amino acids. J lost 2 bases, V lost 4 bases, and 4 bases had no gene match. The CDR3 sequence: CASSTGTGGNYGYTF. As DNA, the CDR3 is TGTGCCAGCAGCACAGGGACAGGGGGAAACTATGGCTACACCTTC.

This chain connects TRBV28 to TRBJ2-7, with 12 nucleotides matching TRBD1. This CDR3 region has 16 residues. Trimming removed 3 bases from V and 4 bases from J; junction bases left unmatched: 7. The germline V gene has CDR1 MDHEN and CDR2 SYDVKM. In nucleotides, the CDR3 is TGTGCCAGCAGTTTGGGGACAGGGGGCGCGAGGTACGAGCAGTACTTC. Translation: CASSLGTGGARYEQYF.

This clone was seen once. The J gene is TRBJ1-1, the V gene TRBV30; D gene ambiguous. V gave up 3 bases and J gave up 1 base, with 15 bases separating them. CDR1 GTSNPN and CDR2 SVGIG come from the germline V gene (reference sequence). The CDR3 extends over 15 amino acids. CDR3 protein: CAWRSLEFPNTEAFF. Here the CDR3 DNA reads TGTGCCTGGAGATCCCTGGAGTTCCCGAACACTGAAGCTTTCTTT.

The V and J genes are TRBV7-2 and TRBJ2-5; a weak D match, TRBD1 (7 bases). The V end lost 5 bases, the J end lost 4 bases, and 14 bases lay between the germline ends. The CDR3 sequence is 14 residues long. The germline CDR1 and CDR2 sequences are SGHTA and FQGNSA. As DNA, the CDR3 is TGTGCCAGCAGCACCCAGGGGGGAATAGAGACCCAGTACTTC. This encodes CASSTQGGIETQYF.

This clone has just a few counts. The J gene is TRBJ1-2, the V gene TRBV4-1, with 9 bases lining up with TRBD1. Germline CDR1 MGHRA, CDR2 YSYEKL. After removal of 2 bases from V and 5 bases from J, the junction contained 9 bases not matched to a gene. The CDR3 contains 16 residues. Written as DNA, the CDR3 is TGCGCCAGCAGCCAAAGTCCGGGACAGGGCTTGTATGGCTACACCTTC. This encodes CASSQSPGQGLYGYTF.

V is TRBV2 and J is TRBJ1-2; 8 bases line up with TRBD1. There are 16 residues in the CDR3. CDR1 and CDR2 (germline): SNHLY, FYNNEI. Trimming at V came to 6 bases and at J to 4 bases, leaving 13 bases not matched to a gene. The CDR3 loop is CASRYTGTGLSYGYTF. CDR3 DNA sequence: TGTGCCAGCAGGTATACCGGGACAGGTCTGAGCTATGGCTACACCTTC.

The rearrangement joins TRBV19 to TRBJ2-2; 11 nucleotides line up with TRBD1. The V segment lost 5 bases and the J segment 5 bases; nucleotides outside the gene matches: 7. Germline V gene data show CDR1 as LNHDA and CDR2 as SQIVND (reference sequence). CDR3 size: 16 residues. The CDR3 region is CASSPWTGGWTGELFF. CDR3 DNA: TGTGCCAGTAGTCCCTGGACAGGGGGCTGGACCGGGGAGCTGTTTTTT.

A single count supports this clone. The CDR3 region is CATSGEGSTGELFF. The CDR3 bases are TGTGCCACCAGTGGGGAGGGGAGCACCGGGGAGCTGTTTTTT. The J gene is TRBJ2-2, the V gene TRBV24-1; TRBD2 matches at 7 bases. V gave up 5 bases and J gave up 4 bases; unmatched junction bases: 3. Looked up from germline, CDR1 is KGHDR and CDR2 is SFDVKD. The CDR3 has 14 amino acids.

The gene calls are TRBV2 and TRBJ1-1; D is unresolved. The CDR3 runs 16 residues. Germline V gives CDR1 SNHLY, CDR2 FYNNEI. Between the trimmed V and J ends, which lost 7 bases and 0 bases, there was a span of 18 bases. The chain's CDR3 is CASIPGGNFMNTEAFF. For the CDR3, the DNA is TGTGCCAGCATTCCGGGCGGGAACTTCATGAACACTGAAGCTTTCTTT.

The rearrangement links TRBV5-1 to TRBJ2-3; D perhaps matches TRBD2 (5 bases). Germline V lookup: CDR1 SGHRS, CDR2 YFSETQ. V lost 4 bases, J lost 1 base, and 13 bases lay in between. CDR3 length: 15 amino acids. The CDR3 bases are TGCGCCAGCAGCCCCCCGGGGAGCGGCACAGATACGCAGTATTTT. This encodes CASSPPGSGTDTQYF.

This clone came up once. The J gene is TRBJ1-2, the V gene TRBV18; TRBD1 aligns across 11 bases. V shed 6 bases and J 7 bases; nucleotides not matched to a gene: 7. The CDR3 has 14 residues. Germline V gene sequence: CDR1 KGHSH, CDR2 LQKENI. CDR3 protein: CASSAGQGASGYTF. For the CDR3, the DNA is TGTGCCAGCTCCGCTGGACAGGGGGCGAGTGGCTACACCTTC.

The chain links TRBV7-9 to TRBJ2-6; D is possibly TRBD1 (6 bases). Per germline, CDR1 SEHNR and CDR2 FQNEAQ (reference sequence). This CDR3 comprises 17 residues. The germline V and J ends were trimmed by 2 bases and 1 base, with 12 bases remaining between them. The CDR3 spells CASSLWAGASGANVLTF. The DNA for the CDR3 is TGTGCCAGCAGCTTATGGGCAGGGGCTTCTGGGGCCAACGTCCTGACTTTC.

This chain uses TRBV10-3 with TRBJ1-3, with D perhaps matching TRBD1 (6 bases). Looked up from germline, CDR1 is ENHRY and CDR2 is SYGVKD. This CDR3 is 14 amino acids long. The V and J ends lost 6 bases and 4 bases respectively, with 13 bases between them. The CDR3 sequence is CAIRGTRAGNTIYF. DNA for the CDR3: TGTGCCATCAGAGGGACAAGGGCCGGAAACACCATATATTTT.

V gene TRBV6-5 combines with J gene TRBJ2-3; D gene uncertain. The germline V and J ends were trimmed by 5 bases and 0 bases, with 9 bases remaining between them. Germline assignment: CDR1 MNHEY and CDR2 SVGAGI. CDR3 length equals 14 residues. The CDR3 is CASSQRVSTDTQYF. CDR3 coding DNA: TGTGCCAGCAGTCAACGAGTCAGCACAGATACGCAGTATTTT.

The chain links TRBV4-2 to TRBJ1-5, with 8 bases aligning to TRBD1. The CDR3 has 16 residues. The V gene end was trimmed by 4 bases and the J gene end by 4 bases; junction bases not matched to a gene: 9. Germline CDR1 and CDR2: LGHNA and YNFKEQ. DNA for the CDR3: TGTGCCAGCAGCCCAACGGGGACAGGTTTAAATCAGCCCCAGCATTTT. Its translation is CASSPTGTGLNQPQHF.